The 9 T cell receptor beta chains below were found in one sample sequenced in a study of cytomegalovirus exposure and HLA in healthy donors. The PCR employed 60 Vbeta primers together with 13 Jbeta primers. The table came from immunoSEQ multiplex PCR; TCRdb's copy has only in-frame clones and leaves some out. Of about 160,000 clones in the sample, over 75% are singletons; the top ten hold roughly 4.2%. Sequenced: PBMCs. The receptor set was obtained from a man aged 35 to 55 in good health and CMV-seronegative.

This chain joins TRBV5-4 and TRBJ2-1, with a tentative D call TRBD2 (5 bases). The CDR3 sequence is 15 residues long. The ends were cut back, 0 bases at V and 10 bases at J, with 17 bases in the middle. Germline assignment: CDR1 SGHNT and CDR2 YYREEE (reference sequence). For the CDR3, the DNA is TGTGCCAGCAGCTTGGCCGGGGAGAACCGCCCCGAGCAGTTCTTC. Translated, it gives CASSLAGENRPEQFF.

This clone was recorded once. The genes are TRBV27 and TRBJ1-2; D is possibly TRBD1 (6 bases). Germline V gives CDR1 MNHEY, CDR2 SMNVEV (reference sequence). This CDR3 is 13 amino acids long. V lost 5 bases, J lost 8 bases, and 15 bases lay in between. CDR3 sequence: CASSGGAPDGYTF. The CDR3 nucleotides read TGTGCCAGCAGTGGGGGGGCTCCCGACGGCTACACCTTC.

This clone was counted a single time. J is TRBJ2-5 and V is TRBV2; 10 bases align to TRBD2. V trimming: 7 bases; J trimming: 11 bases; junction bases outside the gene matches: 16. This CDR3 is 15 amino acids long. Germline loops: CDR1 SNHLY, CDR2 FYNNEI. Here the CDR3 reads CASKITSGISSEQYF. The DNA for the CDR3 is TGTGCCAGCAAGATTACTAGCGGGATCTCTAGTGAGCAGTACTTC.

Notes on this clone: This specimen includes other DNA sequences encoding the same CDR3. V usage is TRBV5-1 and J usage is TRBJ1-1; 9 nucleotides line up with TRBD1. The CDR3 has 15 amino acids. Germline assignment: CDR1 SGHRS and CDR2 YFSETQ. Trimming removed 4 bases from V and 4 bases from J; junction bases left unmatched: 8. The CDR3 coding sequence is TGCGCCAGCAGCGCCGGACAGGGGAGGAGCACTGAAGCTTTCTTT. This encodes CASSAGQGRSTEAFF.

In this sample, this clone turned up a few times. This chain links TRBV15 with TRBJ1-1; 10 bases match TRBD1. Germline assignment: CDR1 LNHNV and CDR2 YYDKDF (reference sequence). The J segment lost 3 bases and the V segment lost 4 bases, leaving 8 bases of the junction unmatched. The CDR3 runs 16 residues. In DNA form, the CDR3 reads TGTGCCACCAGCACCGGACAGGGGGTGGGGTACACTGAAGCTTTCTTT. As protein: CATSTGQGVGYTEAFF.

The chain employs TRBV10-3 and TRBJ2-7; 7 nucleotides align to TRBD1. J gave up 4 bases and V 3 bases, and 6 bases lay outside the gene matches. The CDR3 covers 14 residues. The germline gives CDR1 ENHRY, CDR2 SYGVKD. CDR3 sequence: CAISDTGTAYEQYF. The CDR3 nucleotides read TGTGCCATCAGTGATACCGGGACAGCGTACGAGCAGTACTTC.

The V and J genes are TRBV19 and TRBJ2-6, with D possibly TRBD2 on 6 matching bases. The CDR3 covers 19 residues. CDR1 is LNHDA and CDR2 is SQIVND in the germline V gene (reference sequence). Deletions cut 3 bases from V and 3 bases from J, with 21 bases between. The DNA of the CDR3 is TGTGCCAGTAGTATCAACTTCGGGGGTCGACCGGGTGGGGCCAACGTCCTGACTTTC. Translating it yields CASSINFGGRPGGANVLTF.

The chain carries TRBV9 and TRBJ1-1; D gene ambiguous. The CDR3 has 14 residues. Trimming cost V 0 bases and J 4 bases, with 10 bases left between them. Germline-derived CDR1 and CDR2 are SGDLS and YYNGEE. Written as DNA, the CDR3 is TGTGCCAGCAGCGTAGGATGGCCGGGCACTGAAGCTTTCTTT. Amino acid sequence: CASSVGWPGTEAFF.

In DNA form, the CDR3 reads TGCAGCGTTACCGGGACAGGGTATTCCACTGAAGCTTTCTTT. Translation: CSVTGTGYSTEAFF. This chain links TRBV29-1 with TRBJ1-1; 9 positions agree with TRBD1. CDR1 and CDR2 from the germline V gene are SQVTM and ANQGSEA. V lost 5 bases, J lost 4 bases, and 8 bases stayed unmatched. This CDR3 spans 14 amino acids. The whole variable domain, filled in from reference TRBV29-1 and TRBJ1-1, reads SAVISQKPSRDICQRGTSLTIQCQVDSQVTMMFWYRQQPGQSLTLIATANQGSEATYESGFVIDKFPISRPNLTFSTLTVSNMSPEDSSIYLCSVTGTGYSTEAFFGQGTRLTVV.